The 13 T cell receptor beta chains reported below all come from one sample, sequenced in a study of blood T cell repertoires in COVID-19. The protocol was immunoSEQ multiplex PCR, while the TCRdb copy is restricted to in-frame clones and leaves out a portion. The profile shows roughly 250,000 clones, around 90% of them singletons. The sequencing input was peripheral blood. Receptor source: a young man with COVID-19, enrolled during active disease.

The genes are TRBV20-1 and TRBJ1-1; 8 nucleotides agree with TRBD1. Germline loops: CDR1 DFQATT, CDR2 SNEGSKA (reference sequence). CDR3 length: 14 amino acids. The junction had 7 bases not matched to a gene; V was cut back by 4 bases and J by 3 bases. CDR3 in DNA: TGCAGTGCTACTGACAGGGGAACGGACACTGAAGCTTTCTTT. Amino acids: CSATDRGTDTEAFF.

The CDR3 loop reads CASSLSGGAGTGELFF. The CDR3 region has the DNA TGTGCCAGCAGCCTTAGCGGGGGGGCTGGTACCGGGGAGCTGTTTTTT. This chain uses TRBV7-6 with TRBJ2-2; 11 bases align to TRBD2. There are 16 residues in the CDR3. With 5 bases clipped from V and 5 bases from J, the junction kept 7 bases outside the gene matches. The germline V gene encodes CDR1 SGHVS and CDR2 FNYEAQ.

This rearrangement joins TRBV5-1 to TRBJ2-5; D is possibly TRBD1 (6 bases). Germline CDR1 is SGHRS and CDR2 is YFSETQ. Trimming took off 1 base at V and 5 bases at J, with 12 bases between the two ends. The CDR3 spans 14 residues. The CDR3 here is CASSLRTAKETQYF. The DNA for the CDR3 is TGCGCCAGCAGCTTGAGGACAGCGAAGGAGACCCAGTACTTC.

The rearrangement links TRBV2 to TRBJ2-7; D might be TRBD2 (6 bases). This CDR3 spans 12 amino acids. The V gene's germline CDR1 is SNHLY and CDR2 FYNNEI. DNA of the CDR3: TGTGCAGCAGACGGGGGACCTTACGAGCAGTACTTC. It specifies CAADGGPYEQYF.

The V call is TRBV12-3 or TRBV12-4, the J call TRBJ2-3; D gene ambiguous. The CDR3 consists of 13 residues. Trimming shortened V by 7 bases and J by 3 bases, and 11 bases separated the two germline ends. CDR3 nucleotides: TGTGCCAGCACCATAGATCCGACAGATACGCAGTATTTT. This sequence encodes CASTIDPTDTQYF.

The chain employs TRBV6-5 and TRBJ1-1; a weak D match, TRBD1 (6 bases). Trimming took off 8 bases at V and 1 base at J, with 17 bases between the two ends. The CDR3 has 15 amino acids. Germline lookup yields CDR1 MNHEY and CDR2 SVGAGI. The CDR3 bases are TGTGCCAGCCAAGAGTCAGGGGTCGAGAACACTGAAGCTTTCTTT. Protein sequence: CASQESGVENTEAFF.

This clone has a handful of counts. The V and J genes are TRBV5-4 and TRBJ2-7, with a tentative D call TRBD1 (5 bases). Germline V lookup: CDR1 SGHNT, CDR2 YYREEE (reference sequence). The CDR3 consists of 14 residues. The ends were cut back, 0 bases at V and 5 bases at J, with 12 bases in the middle. The CDR3 protein is CASSLAAGFNEQYF. The CDR3 nucleotides read TGTGCCAGCAGCTTGGCTGCAGGGTTCAACGAGCAGTACTTC.

This chain links TRBV2 with TRBJ1-2; possible D gene TRBD1, 6 bases. Trimming removed 9 bases at V and 2 bases at J, with 13 bases between. The CDR3 has 13 residues. Germline CDR1 SNHLY, CDR2 FYNNEI. CDR3 nucleotide sequence: TGTGCCAGAGGGGCTCAGGGGAACTATGGCTACACCTTC. Amino acid sequence: CARGAQGNYGYTF.

The chain joins TRBV19 to TRBJ1-1; TRBD1 matches at 11 bases. The V gene end was trimmed by 6 bases and the J gene end by 11 bases; junction bases not matched to a gene: 8. The CDR3 is 13 amino acids. Germline CDR1 and CDR2: LNHDA and SQIVND (reference sequence). The CDR3 DNA sequence: TGTGCCAGTAGCACGGACAGGGGGCGTACCGCTTTCTTT. Its translation: CASSTDRGRTAFF.

This chain joins TRBV9 and TRBJ1-1, with D tentatively TRBD1 (5 bases). The CDR3 loop spans 16 amino acids. The V and J ends lost 4 bases and 2 bases respectively, with 18 bases between them. Germline lookup yields CDR1 SGDLS and CDR2 YYNGEE. The CDR3 here is CASSSTFGGINTEAFF. The CDR3 bases are TGTGCCAGCAGCTCCACATTTGGGGGGATTAACACTGAAGCTTTCTTT.

The chain is built from TRBV3-1 (or the pseudogene TRBV3-2) and TRBJ1-4; possible D gene TRBD1, 6 bases. V was clipped by 3 bases and J by 3 bases, with 11 bases between them. This CDR3 contains 15 residues. Germline V gene sequence: CDR1 LGHDT, CDR2 YNNKEL (reference sequence). The CDR3: CASSHLGASNEKLFF. The CDR3 region has the DNA TGTGCCAGCAGCCACTTGGGGGCCTCTAATGAAAAACTGTTTTTT.

This clone was detected a few times. The V and J genes are TRBV7-9 and TRBJ1-5; possible D gene TRBD1, 5 bases. The V and J ends lost 2 bases and 3 bases respectively, with 8 bases between them. CDR1 is SEHNR and CDR2 is FQNEAQ in the germline V gene (reference sequence). The CDR3 sequence is 14 residues long. CDR3 bases: TGTGCCAGCAGCTTACGGGGGACCAATCAGCCCCAGCATTTT. Amino acids: CASSLRGTNQPQHF.

The chain's CDR3 is CASSGPGQGKNEQFF. The CDR3 DNA follows: TGCGCCAGCAGTGGACCGGGACAGGGGAAAAATGAGCAGTTCTTC. The chain joins TRBV10-1 to TRBJ2-1; 10 nucleotides agree with TRBD1. The V gene end was trimmed by 4 bases and the J gene end by 7 bases; junction bases not matched to a gene: 7. The CDR3 extends over 15 amino acids. The germline V gene has CDR1 WNHNN and CDR2 SYGVQD (reference sequence).